This T cell receptor (beta chain) emerged from a study of STAT3 mutations in large granular lymphocyte leukemia. Overall study results and limits: At least one immunodominant TCR beta clonotype appeared in every T-cell large granular lymphocyte leukemia patient. Differing intervals and regimens complicate linking therapy response to clone burden.

Average productive template count per sample was about 42,000. Libraries were prepared by immunoSEQ multiplex PCR; TCRdb keeps only in-frame clonotypes and omits some of them. The sample holds tens of thousands of clones, roughly three quarters seen once. With respect to this clone: The antigen is not known.

Germline-derived CDR1 and CDR2 are LNHDA and SQIVND (reference sequence). V lost 5 bases to trimming and J lost 3 bases, with 14 bases between them. The CDR3 contains 14 residues. The chain has TRBV19 and TRBJ2-7; D remains ambiguous. The sequence came from a human donor with T large granular lymphocyte leukemia. Some clones in this sample may be carry-over from other donors' samples. The sample taken for sequencing was PBMCs. In nucleotides, the CDR3 is TGTGCCAGTAGTCCTACAAGGACCGTCTACGAGCAGTACTTC. Its translation is CASSPTRTVYEQYF.